This is a list of T cell receptor beta chains from one sample in a study of control samples from healthy donors and cancer patients. Method: immunoSEQ multiplex PCR; TCRdb's copy keeps in-frame clones and lacks some. The sample lists about 120,000 clones; around 90% were seen once. Source material: blood. These receptors were taken from a man aged 40-50 years in good health. Each CDR3 is given with its conserved first and last residue. The D gene is left open where the match is weak. Only some rows state a clone size, as once, few, many or a class for expanded clones.

v_gene: TRBV4-2
abundance: NA
j_gene: TRBJ2-3
d_gene: NA
CDR3nt: TGTGCCAGCAGCCAAAATTGGGGACCAGATACGCAGTATTTT
CDR3aa: CASSQNWGPDTQYF

v_gene: TRBV5-4
abundance: few
j_gene: TRBJ2-7
d_gene: TRBD1
CDR3nt: TGTGCCAGCAGCATCCAGGGGGCAAGGTACGAGCAGTACTTC
CDR3aa: CASSIQGARYEQYF

v_gene: TRBV5-6
abundance: NA
j_gene: TRBJ2-3
d_gene: NA
CDR3nt: TGTGCCAGCAGCTTGGTTCGCACAGATACGCAGTATTTT
CDR3aa: CASSLVRTDTQYF

v_gene: TRBV4-2
abundance: NA
j_gene: TRBJ1-2
d_gene: NA
CDR3nt: TGTGCCAGCAGAGAGGGCAGTTTTATGGATGGCTACACCTTC
CDR3aa: CASREGSFMDGYTF

v_gene: TRBV11-2
abundance: NA
j_gene: TRBJ1-2
d_gene: NA
CDR3nt: TGTGCCAGCAGCCCTAACGCGGGACACAGATATGGCTACACCTTC
CDR3aa: CASSPNAGHRYGYTF

v_gene: TRBV28
abundance: NA
j_gene: TRBJ1-1
d_gene: TRBD1
CDR3nt: TGTGCCAGCAGAGAACAGGGGGCGCGAGGGGCTGAAGCTTTCTTT
CDR3aa: CASREQGARGAEAFF

v_gene: TRBV7-3
abundance: NA
j_gene: TRBJ2-1
d_gene: NA
CDR3nt: TGTGCCAGCAGCTCAACCAGGGGAGGGTACAATGAGCAGTTCTTC
CDR3aa: CASSSTRGGYNEQFF

v_gene: TRBV15
abundance: NA
j_gene: TRBJ2-1
d_gene: TRBD2
CDR3nt: TGTGCCACCAGCAGTACCGCGGGACTAGCGGGCGGGGGTAATGAGCAGTTCTTC
CDR3aa: CATSSTAGLAGGGNEQFF

v_gene: TRBV20-1
abundance: NA
j_gene: TRBJ1-1
d_gene: NA
CDR3nt: TGCAGTGCTAGGACGGACACTGAAGCTTTCTTT
CDR3aa: CSARTDTEAFF

v_gene: TRBV7-9
abundance: NA
j_gene: TRBJ2-2
d_gene: NA
CDR3nt: TGTGCCAGCAGCTTAATGGGACTGTCGAACACCGGGGAGCTGTTTTTT
CDR3aa: CASSLMGLSNTGELFF

v_gene: TRBV9
abundance: NA
j_gene: TRBJ1-1
d_gene: NA
CDR3nt: TGTGCCAGCAGCGTAGGGGGACACCCGAACACTGAAGCTTTCTTT
CDR3aa: CASSVGGHPNTEAFF

v_gene: TRBV4-1
abundance: few
j_gene: TRBJ1-1
d_gene: NA
CDR3nt: TGCGCCAGCGGAAGGACGGCGAACACTGAAGCTTTCTTT
CDR3aa: CASGRTANTEAFF

v_gene: TRBV4-1
abundance: NA
j_gene: TRBJ1-3
d_gene: TRBD1
CDR3nt: TGCGCCAGCAGCCCACAGGGGGTCCCTGGAAACACCATATATTTT
CDR3aa: CASSPQGVPGNTIYF

v_gene: TRBV24-1
abundance: NA
j_gene: TRBJ2-3
d_gene: TRBD2
CDR3nt: TGTGCCACCAGTGATTTAGGCGGGGGTACAGATACGCAGTATTTT
CDR3aa: CATSDLGGGTDTQYF

v_gene: TRBV6-4
abundance: NA
j_gene: TRBJ1-2
d_gene: NA
CDR3nt: TGTGCCACCGCGAAGGAGGGAGGCTATGGCTACACCTTC
CDR3aa: CATAKEGGYGYTF

v_gene: TRBV5-6
abundance: NA
j_gene: TRBJ1-6
d_gene: NA
CDR3nt: TGTGCCAGCAGCTTGGATAGCCGCTCCTATAATTCACCCCTCCACTTT
CDR3aa: CASSLDSRSYNSPLHF

v_gene: TRBV29-1
abundance: NA
j_gene: TRBJ2-1
d_gene: NA
CDR3nt: TGCAGTGGGGGTGGTAGGGAGATTTACGGTGAGCAGTTCTTC
CDR3aa: CSGGGREIYGEQFF